This TCR beta chain is drawn from a study of CD8 T cells in Susac syndrome. Germline V gene lookup returns CDR1 SEHNR and CDR2 FQNEAQ (reference sequence). The CDR3 is 14 amino acids. Trimming cost V 1 base and J 2 bases, with 6 bases left between them. Reverse transcription of roughly 0.5 to 1 ug RNA was carried out with random hexamers. Multiplex immunoSEQ PCR targeted 54 Vbeta and 13 Jbeta TCR beta segments. One entry per CDR3 protein results from TCRdb running MiXCR on the immunoSEQ multiplex PCR reads. Seen here are about 240,000 distinct CDR3 sequences, about 95% observed once, and the top ten hold less than 0.11%.

This chain joins TRBV7-9 and TRBJ2-1; D gene ambiguous. The sequencing sample was made of CD4+ T cells from PBMCs. This receptor was obtained from a human donor with Susac syndrome. The CDR3 reads CASSLVFPYNEQFF. The CDR3 DNA sequence: TGTGCCAGCAGCTTAGTGTTCCCCTACAATGAGCAGTTCTTC.